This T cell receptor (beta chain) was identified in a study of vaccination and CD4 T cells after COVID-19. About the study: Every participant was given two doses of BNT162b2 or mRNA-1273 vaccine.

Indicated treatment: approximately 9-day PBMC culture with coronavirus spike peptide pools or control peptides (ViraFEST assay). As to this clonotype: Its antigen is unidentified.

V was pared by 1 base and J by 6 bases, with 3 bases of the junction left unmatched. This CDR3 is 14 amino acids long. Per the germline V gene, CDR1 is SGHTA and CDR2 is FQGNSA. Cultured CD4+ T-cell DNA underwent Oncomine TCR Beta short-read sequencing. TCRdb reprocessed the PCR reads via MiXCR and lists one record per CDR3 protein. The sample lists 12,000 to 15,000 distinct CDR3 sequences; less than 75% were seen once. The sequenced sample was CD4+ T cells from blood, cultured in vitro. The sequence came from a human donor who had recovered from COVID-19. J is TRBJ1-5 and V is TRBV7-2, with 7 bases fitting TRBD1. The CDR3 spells CASSLDRGGQPQHF. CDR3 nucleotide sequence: TGTGCCAGCAGCTTAGACAGGGGTGGTCAGCCCCAGCATTTT.